This T cell receptor (beta chain) came from a study of CD8+ T cells in alopecia areata. Study details: Twice daily, treated patients received 5 to 10 mg of oral tofacitinib.

PBMCs, the starting material, were the source of sorted CD4+ and CD8+ T cells. RNA extraction was followed by reverse transcription into cDNA, which acted as the sequencing template. Clones were read by immunoSEQ multiplex PCR, and TCRdb kept only the in-frame ones, dropping some. This table holds 150,000 to 190,000 clones, under 60% found once. Germline V gives CDR1 WSHSY, CDR2 SAAADI. V shed 3 bases and J shed 1 base, with 13 bases lying between them. CDR3 length equals 16 residues. The material was CD8+ T cells sorted from blood, obtained at week 0. This chain links TRBV10-2 with TRBJ1-5; D ambiguous. The source is a human donor with alopecia areata. CDR3 DNA sequence: TGCGCCAGCAGTGATGAAGGGAGAGAGAGCAATCAGCCCCAGCATTTT. As protein: CASSDEGRESNQPQHF.